Following are 26 T cell receptor beta chains from one sample sequenced in a study of tumor-infiltrating lymphocytes in primary liver carcinoma. From around 18-30 mg of unsorted bulk tissue, DNA and RNA were co-extracted together. TCR beta cDNA was made from 500 ng total RNA with a constant-region primer. Generation of the TCR beta libraries relied on three nested multiplex PCR rounds using slightly modified ARM-PCR. The study ran its first two PCR rounds for around 9 cycles each, using TRBV1-TRBV30 forward primers and a C-beta reverse primer. Each CDR3 protein is one row after TCRdb ran MiXCR on the multiplex PCR reads. The table lists approximately 76,000 distinct CDR3 sequences, 65% to 75% of them singletons. Material: liver tumor tissue from sampling region 4. The subset denotes: tumor region T4, right-lateral pole. Every receptor here comes from a woman aged 55-69 years with primary liver carcinoma and hepatitis B virus infection.

The chain has TRBV11-2 and TRBJ2-1; TRBD2 is a possible D gene (6 bases). CDR3 length: 14 amino acids. Germline assignment: CDR1 SGHAT and CDR2 FQNNGV. V dropped 6 bases and J dropped 10 bases, with 19 bases sitting between them. The CDR3 loop reads CASSRDSWCREQFF. The CDR3 region has the DNA TGTGCCAGCAGTCGGGACTCGTGGTGTAGAGAGCAGTTCTTC.

By sample share, this clonotype is medium-sized. The V gene is TRBV29-1, the J gene TRBJ2-3; 11 bases are a match to TRBD2. Unmatched junction bases numbered 5, after V lost 6 bases and J lost 0 bases. The CDR3 spans 15 residues. The germline V gene has CDR1 SQVTM and CDR2 ANQGSEA. CDR3 amino acids: CSVGLAESSTDTQYF. CDR3 bases: TGCAGCGTGGGACTAGCGGAGTCTAGCACAGATACGCAGTATTTT.

Points on this clonotype: The conserved phenylalanine or tryptophan normally closing the CDR3 is absent here, so this likely arose from a read error. CDR3 region: CASSKGDLGTYEQYI. In nucleotides, the CDR3 is TGTGCCAGCAGTAAGGGGGACTTAGGTACTTACGAACAGTACATC. The V gene is TRBV6-1, the J gene TRBJ2-7; D may be TRBD1 or TRBD2 (6 bases each). The CDR3 is 15 residues long. Per the germline V gene, CDR1 is MNHNS and CDR2 is SASEGT.

This clonotype has a count of ten or more. The rearrangement joins TRBV5-1 to TRBJ2-7; D may be TRBD2 (5 bases). V shed 2 bases and J shed 3 bases, with 12 bases lying between them. Germline V gives CDR1 SGHRS, CDR2 YFSETQ. The CDR3 spans 14 residues. The CDR3 coding sequence is TGCGCCAGCAGCTTATTACGGGGAAACTACGAGCAGTACTTC. This codes for CASSLLRGNYEQYF.

This clonotype has a count of ten or more. The V gene is TRBV12-3 or TRBV12-4, the J gene TRBJ2-5, with TRBD1 as a possible D gene (6 bases). CDR3 length equals 15 residues. Trimming removed 5 bases at V and 1 base at J, with 14 bases between. CDR3 residues: CASSPGAGPQETQYF. The CDR3 DNA follows: TGTGCCAGCAGTCCAGGGGCCGGGCCCCAAGAGACCCAGTACTTC.

About this clonotype itself: The junction shows a germline mismatch at one end, possibly a read error. The genes are TRBV6-6 and TRBJ1-4; perhaps TRBD1 as D (5 bases). Per germline, CDR1 MNHNY and CDR2 SVGAGI (reference sequence). The CDR3 sequence is 14 residues long. In DNA form, the CDR3 reads TGTGCCAACAGCACATCGCGAGGGGTAGAAAGACTGTTTTTT. Protein sequence: CANSTSRGVERLFF.

In its sample, this clonotype was seen once. Its ends do not fully match the called genes, so a read error is possible. The rearrangement uses TRBV7-8 and TRBJ1-1; D gene unclear. The germline CDR1 and CDR2 sequences are SGHVS and FQNEAQ. The CDR3 is 14 amino acids. The CDR3 DNA follows: TGTGCCAGCAGCTTAGTGGCAGCGAACATTGAAGCTTTCTTC. Translated: CASSLVAANIEAFF.

As concerns this clonotype: A much more abundant neighbour one base away suggests this may be a read error. This chain uses TRBV7-3 with TRBJ2-1, with 11 positions matching TRBD2. CDR1 is SGHTA, CDR2 FQGTGA, per germline. The CDR3 is 15 amino acids. Trimming at V came to 3 bases and at J to 8 bases, leaving 6 bases not matched to a gene. The CDR3: CASSFSGREYYEQFF. In DNA, the CDR3 is TGTGCCAGCAGCTTTAGCGGGAGGGAATACTATGAGCAGTTCTTC.

Remarks on this clonotype: Because the CDR3 is missing its conserved closing phenylalanine or tryptophan, this is likely a read error. V usage is TRBV11-2 and J usage is TRBJ2-1; a possible D gene is TRBD2 (5 bases). The germline V gene has CDR1 SGHAT and CDR2 FQNNGV. The length of the CDR3 is 16 residues. The CDR3 DNA sequence: TGTTCCAGCAGCCTGACCCGGGGAGCAGGAGAGAATGAGCAGTTCATC. As protein: CSSSLTRGAGENEQFI.

Regarding this clonotype: Germline is not matched at one junction end, which may reflect a read error. This chain links TRBV11-3 with TRBJ2-5; D is unclear. Germline assignment: CDR1 SGHNT and CDR2 YENEEA. The length of the CDR3 is 12 residues. The CDR3 region is CANSLDAETQYF. The CDR3 DNA reads as TGTGCCAACAGCTTAGATGCAGAGACCCAGTACTTC. Full variable domain (missing parts from reference TRBV11-3 and TRBJ2-5): EAGVVQSPRYKIIEKKQPVAFWCNPISGHNTLYWYLQNLGQGPELLIRYENEEAVDDSQLPKDRFSAERLKGVDSTLKIQPAELGDSAVYLCANSLDAETQYFGPGTRLLVL.

The chain couples TRBV28 to TRBJ1-4; 7 bases map to TRBD1. Germline lookup yields CDR1 MDHEN and CDR2 SYDVKM. The CDR3 contains 14 residues. Germline trimming cut 5 bases from V and 7 bases from J; bases unmatched to any gene: 7. The CDR3, as DNA: TGTGCCAGCAGTCCTCGAGGGGGCTTTGAAAAACTGTTTTTT. Protein sequence: CASSPRGGFEKLFF.

V is TRBV10-3 and J is TRBJ2-7, with D possibly matching TRBD1 (6 bases). This CDR3 region has 13 residues. Germline V gene sequence: CDR1 ENHRY, CDR2 SYGVKD. The V end was cut by 7 bases, the J end by 13 bases, with 23 bases between. The CDR3 sequence is CAITQLQGGVQYF. CDR3 nucleotide sequence: TGTGCCATCACCCAATTACAGGGTGGGGTGCAATACTTC.

With regard to this clonotype: The CDR3 does not close with the conserved phenylalanine or tryptophan, likely indicating a read error. The chain employs TRBV29-1 and TRBJ2-5; possible D gene TRBD1, 6 bases. Germline CDR1 reads SQVTM; CDR2 reads ANQGSEA. V was trimmed by 6 bases and J by 3 bases, leaving 17 bases between them. CDR3 length equals 14 residues. CDR3 region: CSVIQSGAEETQYY. As DNA, the CDR3 is TGCAGCGTCATCCAATCAGGGGCAGAAGAGACCCAGTACTAC.

The CDR3 DNA reads TGTGCCAGCAGCCAATATAGGGCTAGCGGGATGGGTAAGCAGTTCTTC. Translating gives CASSQYRASGMGKQFF. The chain couples TRBV4-2 to TRBJ2-1; 9 bases align to TRBD2. Germline CDR1 and CDR2: LGHNA and YNFKEQ. This CDR3 region has 16 residues. The J segment lost 11 bases and the V segment lost 2 bases, leaving 13 bases of the junction unmatched.

The CDR3: CASSMNPFTEAFF. Here the CDR3 DNA reads TGTGCCAGCAGTATGAACCCGTTCACCGAAGCTTTCTTT. The chain combines TRBV6-5 with TRBJ1-1; no clear D. The CDR3 contains 13 residues. Germline CDR1 and CDR2: MNHEY and SVGAGI. V lost 5 bases and J lost 8, with 15 bases in between.

The chain has TRBV11-2 and TRBJ1-2; D might be TRBD1 (5 bases). CDR3 size: 16 residues. Per the germline V gene, CDR1 is SGHAT and CDR2 is FQNNGV. Trimming took off 5 bases at V and 4 bases at J, with 20 bases between the two ends. The CDR3 region is CASSPRTQEGFYGYTF. The CDR3 nucleotides read TGTGCCAGCAGCCCCAGGACACAGGAGGGGTTCTATGGCTACACCTTC.

With respect to this clonotype: This CDR3 is missing its conserved last phenylalanine or tryptophan, likely due to a read error. The chain uses TRBV12-3 or TRBV12-4 and TRBJ1-2, with a weak D call TRBD1 (6 bases). This CDR3 region has 13 residues. V lost 11 bases, J lost 7 bases, and 20 bases lay in between. CDR3 sequence (DNA): TGTGCCGGTAATCGCGCAGGGGCCTGTGGCTACACCATC. This codes for CAGNRAGACGYTI.

The table lists this clonotype with many counts. The J gene is TRBJ2-3, the V gene TRBV6-5; 8 nucleotides match TRBD2. The length of the CDR3 is 14 residues. The ends lost 7 bases at V and 6 bases at J; junction bases unmatched: 9. Germline V CDR1 and CDR2: MNHEY, SVGAGI. CDR3 residues: CASTPGGGWDTQYF. The CDR3 bases are TGTGCCAGCACCCCGGGGGGGGGCTGGGATACGCAGTATTTT.

J is TRBJ1-4 and V is TRBV6-6; D is perhaps TRBD1 (5 bases). The V gene's germline CDR1 is MNHNY and CDR2 SVGAGI (reference sequence). CDR3 size: 14 residues. Deletions cut 2 bases from V and 16 bases from J, with 20 bases between. CDR3 in amino acids: CASSYGAAGEEPFF. CDR3 in DNA: TGTGCCAGCAGTTACGGGGCGGCGGGTGAAGAACCGTTTTTT.

On this clonotype: The germline gene is not matched at one end of the junction; a read error may be the cause. The chain has TRBV28 and TRBJ1-3; no reliable D call. The CDR3 is made up of 13 amino acids. Germline lookup yields CDR1 MDHEN and CDR2 SYDVKM. This chain's CDR3 is CASSPCPGNTIYF. CDR3 coding DNA: TGTGCCAGCAGTCCCTGCCCTGGGAACACCATATATTTT.

Notes on this clonotype: One junction end does not reproduce the germline sequence, and a read error may be involved. The chain couples TRBV11-2 to TRBJ2-2; 9 bases match TRBD2. Germline values: CDR1 SGHAT, CDR2 FQNNGV. CDR3 length equals 15 residues. The CDR3 DNA reads TGTGCCAGCAGCCAGGCTAGCGGGAACGGCGGGGAACTGTTTTTT. The encoded protein is CASSQASGNGGELFF.

Comments on this clonotype: The conserved closing phenylalanine or tryptophan is absent in this CDR3, likely reflecting a read error. The V gene is TRBV30, the J gene TRBJ1-4, with D possibly being TRBD1 (5 bases). Germline V gives CDR1 GTSNPN, CDR2 SVGIG (reference sequence). V lost 7 bases and J lost 2, with 20 bases in between. The CDR3 loop spans 16 amino acids. The CDR3 loop reads CASKWKERGTNEKLFS. In nucleotides, the CDR3 is TGTGCCTCGAAGTGGAAGGAAAGGGGTACTAATGAAAAACTGTTTTCT.

Details on this clonotype: An end of the junction differs from the germline gene, which may be a read error. V is TRBV12-3 or TRBV12-4 and J is TRBJ1-2, with TRBD1 identical over 7 bases. The length of the CDR3 is 17 residues. The CDR3 sequence is CASSSWVGRGLRYGYTF. CDR3 DNA: TGTGCCAGTAGTTCCTGGGTAGGGAGGGGGCTTCGGTATGGCTACACCTTC.

In its sample, this clonotype was seen once. Germline and junction disagree at one end, which may indicate a read error. The CDR3 region is CASSSHLGQTCEQYF. For the CDR3, the DNA is TGTGCCAGCAGCTCTCACCTGGGACAGACTTGCGAGCAGTACTTT. V usage is TRBV11-2 and J usage is TRBJ2-7; TRBD1 matches at 7 bases. CDR1 SGHAT and CDR2 FQNNGV come from the germline V gene. The CDR3 length is 15 residues.

Note on this clonotype: This sequence may be a read error, since a much larger clone differs from it by one base. CDR3 sequence: CASSLGQGAHSLETQYF. The CDR3 DNA reads as TGTGCCAGCAGCTTGGGGCAGGGGGCCCATAGCCTAGAGACCCAGTACTTC. The chain is built from TRBV5-6 and TRBJ2-5; 8 positions agree with TRBD1. The CDR3 covers 17 residues. Germline CDR1 reads SGHDT; CDR2 reads YYEEEE. V shed 0 bases, J shed 4 bases, and the junction held 11 bases outside the gene matches. Together with reference TRBV5-6 and TRBJ2-5, the CDR3 gives the full variable domain: DAGVTQSPTHLIKTRGQQVTLRCSPKSGHDTVSWYQQALGQGPQFIFQYYEEEERQRGNFPDRFSGHQFPNYSSELNVNALLLGDSALYLCASSLGQGAHSLETQYFGPGTRLLVL.

As to this clonotype: A read error is possible here, since a much larger clone lies one base away. The chain couples TRBV28 to TRBJ1-1; the D gene is possibly TRBD1 (6 bases). V dropped 5 bases and J dropped 6 bases, with 13 bases sitting between them. The CDR3 spans 13 residues. Germline V gives CDR1 MDHEN, CDR2 SYDVKM. CDR3 DNA: TGTGCCAGCAGTGGCGGGGGGCTCCCTGAAGCTTTCTTT. This sequence encodes CASSGGGLPEAFF.